Shown below are 15 T cell receptor beta chains from a single sample sequenced in a study of blood T cell repertoires in COVID-19. Only in-frame clones appear in the TCRdb table, and some are missing; sequencing was by immunoSEQ multiplex PCR. The sample carries around 94,000 clones, roughly 89% recorded once. Source material: peripheral blood. The receptors here all came from a woman in her fifties or sixties with COVID-19, enrolled during active disease.

CDR3 sequence: CASAKLAGNQETQYF. The DNA of the CDR3 is TGTGCCAGCGCAAAGTTAGCGGGCAACCAAGAGACCCAGTACTTC. The V and J genes are TRBV7-7 and TRBJ2-5; 7 bases map to TRBD2. Germline V gene lookup returns CDR1 SSHAT and CDR2 FNYEAQ (reference sequence). The CDR3 consists of 15 residues. The J segment lost 0 bases and the V segment lost 8 bases, leaving 9 bases of the junction unmatched.

This sequence joins TRBV7-2 and TRBJ1-1; a possible D gene is TRBD1 (6 bases). This CDR3 is built from 16 residues. Trimming shortened V by 2 bases and J by 11 bases, and 24 bases separated the two germline ends. CDR1 SGHTA and CDR2 FQGNSA come from the germline V gene. The chain's CDR3 is CASSLTGTRVGVEAFF. The CDR3 bases are TGTGCCAGCAGCTTAACGGGGACAAGGGTCGGGGTTGAGGCTTTCTTT.

The V gene is TRBV11-2, the J gene TRBJ1-1; D remains unclear. CDR3 length: 14 amino acids. Germline assignment: CDR1 SGHAT and CDR2 FQNNGV. Trimming removed 5 bases from V and 4 bases from J, with 14 bases in between. The CDR3, as DNA: TGTGCCAGCAGCCCCCTGACTTCGAGCACTGAAGCTTTCTTT. As protein: CASSPLTSSTEAFF.

The V call is TRBV28, the J call TRBJ2-7; 9 nucleotides match TRBD2. V dropped 6 bases and J dropped 1; count of bases not matched to a gene: 7. CDR1 is MDHEN and CDR2 is SYDVKM in the germline V gene. The CDR3 length is 15 residues. This chain's CDR3 is CASSQAGGPSYEQYF. CDR3 coding DNA: TGTGCCAGCAGCCAGGCGGGGGGGCCTTCCTACGAGCAGTACTTC.

This chain connects TRBV10-3 to TRBJ1-1; 7 nucleotides line up with TRBD1. V shed 0 bases, J shed 6 bases, and the junction held 7 bases outside the gene matches. The CDR3 spans 15 residues. Germline V gives CDR1 ENHRY, CDR2 SYGVKD. CDR3 loop: CAISESDRPGAEAFF. DNA of the CDR3: TGTGCCATCAGTGAGTCGGACAGGCCAGGAGCTGAAGCTTTCTTT.

The rearrangement links TRBV6-2 or TRBV6-3 to TRBJ1-1; 7 bases map to TRBD1. Germline assignment: CDR1 MNHEY and CDR2 SVGEGT. The CDR3 is made up of 15 amino acids. The J segment lost 4 bases and the V segment lost 5 bases, leaving 10 bases of the junction unmatched. CDR3 DNA: TGTGCCAGCAGTCGTTGGGCGGCAGGGGGCACTGAAGCTTTCTTT. It encodes CASSRWAAGGTEAFF.

The V gene is TRBV6-5, the J gene TRBJ2-7; 9 bases match TRBD2. Trimming at V came to 7 bases and at J to 1 base, leaving 8 bases not matched to a gene. This CDR3 is 15 amino acids long. The germline V gene has CDR1 MNHEY and CDR2 SVGAGI. The CDR3 sequence is CASNIETSGSYEQYF. Here the CDR3 DNA reads TGTGCCAGCAACATCGAGACTAGCGGTTCCTACGAGCAGTACTTC.

The chain combines TRBV5-4 with TRBJ1-6; TRBD1 agrees at 8 bases. The length of the CDR3 is 14 residues. The V gene's germline CDR1 is SGHNT and CDR2 YYREEE (reference sequence). Germline trimming cut 0 bases from V and 7 bases from J; bases unmatched to any gene: 0. The CDR3 region has the DNA TGTGCCAGCAGCTTGGGACAGGGGAATTCACCCCTCCACTTT. This gives the protein CASSLGQGNSPLHF.

The chain combines TRBV18 with TRBJ1-3; 9 positions agree with TRBD1. The CDR3 length is 16 residues. CDR1 and CDR2 (germline): KGHSH, LQKENI. The junction had 8 bases not matched to a gene; V was cut back by 6 bases and J by 2 bases. CDR3 DNA: TGTGCCAGCTCCGCCCCGGGACAGGGAGCTGGAAACACCATATATTTT. This codes for CASSAPGQGAGNTIYF.

The CDR3 protein is CASSPVGGGDNEQFF. Here the CDR3 DNA reads TGTGCCAGCTCACCAGTAGGAGGGGGGGACAATGAGCAGTTCTTC. The chain links TRBV18 to TRBJ2-1; D may be TRBD2 (7 bases). This CDR3 has 15 residues. Germline assignment: CDR1 KGHSH and CDR2 LQKENI. Trimming removed 2 bases at V and 5 bases at J, with 13 bases between.

This chain connects TRBV7-2 to TRBJ2-7; D perhaps matches TRBD2 (5 bases). V lost 4 bases and J 2 bases, leaving 12 bases between the germline ends. From germline, CDR1 is SGHTA and CDR2 FQGNSA. The CDR3 runs to 14 residues. For the CDR3, the DNA is TGTGCCAGCAGCTCCCCCCCGGGGACCTACGAGCAGTACTTC. The encoded protein is CASSSPPGTYEQYF.

The V and J genes are TRBV7-9 and TRBJ1-2; 12 bases fit TRBD1. Germline loops: CDR1 SEHNR, CDR2 FQNEAQ (reference sequence). J lost 4 bases, V lost 7 bases, and 4 bases had no gene match. The CDR3 runs to 14 residues. As DNA, the CDR3 is TGTGCCAGCAAGGCGGGACAGGGGGCCTATGGCTACACCTTC. It is translated as CASKAGQGAYGYTF.

The chain recombines TRBV11-2 with TRBJ2-1; the D gene is possibly TRBD1 (6 bases). V shed 5 bases and J shed 5 bases, with 16 bases lying between them. In germline, CDR1 is SGHAT, CDR2 FQNNGV. The CDR3 runs to 15 residues. The CDR3 nucleotides read TGTGCCAGCAGCCATGGGACAAACGGGGACAATGAGCAGTTCTTC. It is translated as CASSHGTNGDNEQFF.

V usage is TRBV24-1 and J usage is TRBJ2-1; 11 bases are shared with TRBD1. Per germline, CDR1 KGHDR and CDR2 SFDVKD. Trimming removed 2 bases from V and 6 bases from J; junction bases left unmatched: 8. This CDR3 is built from 17 residues. CDR3 DNA: TGTGCCACCAGTGATTCTCTAAAGGGGACAGGGGGCAATGAGCAGTTCTTC. This encodes CATSDSLKGTGGNEQFF.

The V gene is TRBV9, the J gene TRBJ1-1; 7 bases are shared with TRBD1. Germline trimming cut 1 base from V and 3 bases from J; bases unmatched to any gene: 6. The CDR3 runs 15 residues. In germline, CDR1 is SGDLS, CDR2 YYNGEE. The CDR3, as DNA: TGTGCCAGCAGCGTAAAGGGGGCGAGGGACACTGAAGCTTTCTTT. It yields the protein CASSVKGARDTEAFF.